This T cell receptor (beta chain) was retrieved from a study of blood T cell repertoires in COVID-19. Study context: T cells, B-cell-depleted T cells, or PBMCs supplied cDNA or gDNA.

Assay: immunoSEQ multiplex PCR; the TCRdb copy retains only in-frame clones and omits some. This table has 140,000 to 150,000 clones, approximately 80% appearing once. V lost 3 bases, J lost 7 bases, and 15 bases lay in between. The CDR3 length is 14 residues. The V gene's germline CDR1 is KGHSH and CDR2 LQKENI. This clone was found once. The V gene is TRBV18, the J gene TRBJ1-2; D is undetermined. Material: peripheral blood. The receptor comes from a man aged 60 to 69 with active or convalescent COVID-19. The CDR3 sequence is CASSPITGSGGYTF. The CDR3 region has the DNA TGTGCCAGCTCACCTATTACCGGCTCAGGTGGCTACACCTTC.